This TCR beta chain derives from a study of T cell changes during pregnancy in multiple sclerosis (dated by TCRdb to between 2018 and 2020). In terms of the full investigation: The study examined how the T cell repertoire changed over the course of pregnancy in women with multiple sclerosis.

The library came from the immunoSEQ multiplex PCR assay. TCRdb re-hosts the immuneACCESS table, in-frame sequences only. Its copies lack some clones; in the studies checked, an unresolved V gene accounts for under half of them, and the cause for the rest is not known. This sample holds 57,000 or so clones; approximately 88% were observed only once. Jointly, the top ten make up 1.5% to 2% of the sample. The CDR1 and CDR2 encoded by the germline V gene are MGHDK and SYGVNS. V lost 1 base and J lost 4 bases; the stretch between them is 13 bases long. Its CDR3 holds 15 amino acids, cysteine through phenylalanine. Of the read, only the CDR3 DNA is kept; its 45 bases are in frame from base 1. About this clone: What antigen it recognizes has not been identified. The input lacks base qualities; no much larger clone sits a single base away.

The chain employs TRBV25-1 and TRBJ1-2, with no confidently assigned D gene. The starting material was peripheral blood, obtained in the first trimester of pregnancy. The TCR was taken from a female donor with multiple sclerosis, enrolled in a pregnancy study. The CDR3 loop reads CASSEWEGEGYGYTF. Here is the DNA: TGTGCCAGCAGTGAATGGGAGGGAGAAGGCTATGGCTACACCTTC.